This TCR beta chain appears in the sequencing data of a study of monozygotic twins with inflammatory bowel disease. The study's findings and limits: It was not supported that a single strong signal or clonotype was associated with IBD.

Collection yielded 2 to 2.5 ml of blood per donor. Germline lookup yields CDR1 DFQATT and CDR2 SNEGSKA (reference sequence). There are 15 residues in the CDR3. TCRdb processed the 5' RACE reads again and assigns one entry to each CDR3 protein, with no DNA. The sample is made up of 140,000 to 150,000 distinct CDR3 sequences, and the top ten hold 0.95% to 1.5% of it. On this clonotype: The antigen remains unidentified.

This clonotype was obtained from a human donor with ulcerative colitis or Crohn's disease, or a healthy co-twin of an affected twin (not recorded which). The chain is built from TRBV20-1 and TRBJ2-2; TCRdb's D call of TRBD2 is untestable without DNA. Sample: blood. CDR3 region: CSASGLAGGTGELFF.